The 17 T cell receptor beta chains below come from one sample, sequenced in a study of T cell responses to AZD1222 COVID-19 vaccine (dated by TCRdb to the early 2020s). The time point label of this sample denotes: baseline before first vaccination. The library was generated by the immunoSEQ multiplex PCR assay. In its TCRdb copy, this immuneACCESS table keeps in-frame sequences only and misses some clones. Where compared with another copy, unresolved V genes explain less than half of these, and the others have no known cause. This sample has about 78,000 clones in its table, and 82% of those were observed once. Clones ranked in the top ten supply 2.9% of the sample. This material consisted of peripheral blood, taken on day 0 of AZD1222 vaccination. The receptors were sampled from an adult in good health.

The rearrangement uses TRBV30 and TRBJ1-2, with D possibly TRBD1 on 5 matching bases. Trimming pared 3 bases from V and 2 bases from J, leaving 13 bases between. CDR1 GTSNPN and CDR2 SVGIG come from the germline V gene (reference sequence). The CDR3 loop spans 14 amino acids. For the CDR3, the DNA is TGTGCCTGGAGGCAACTCCGGGACAACTATGGCTACACCTTC. This encodes CAWRQLRDNYGYTF.

The DNA of the CDR3 is TGTGCCAGCAGCTCGCCCATGGGACAGGGCGAAAAACTGTTTTTT. Amino acids: CASSSPMGQGEKLFF. The chain uses TRBV7-9 and TRBJ1-4; 9 bases map to TRBD1. Germline CDR1 reads SEHNR; CDR2 reads FQNEAQ (reference sequence). After removal of 4 bases from V and 8 bases from J, the junction contained 8 bases not matched to a gene. The CDR3 length is 15 residues.

The chain has TRBV2 and TRBJ2-1, with D possibly TRBD1 on 6 matching bases. This CDR3 comprises 13 residues. Trimming pared 5 bases from V and 6 bases from J, leaving 11 bases between. The germline CDR1 and CDR2 sequences are SNHLY and FYNNEI. The CDR3 nucleotides read TGTGCCAGCAGTCTGGACAGCGCCAATGAGCAGTTCTTC. Translating it yields CASSLDSANEQFF.

The chain combines TRBV5-1 with TRBJ1-1; possible D gene TRBD1, 5 bases. The germline V gene has CDR1 SGHRS and CDR2 YFSETQ. CDR3 length equals 13 residues. V was trimmed by 4 bases and J by 1 base, leaving 8 bases between them. This CDR3 reads CASSPGGNTEAFF. DNA of the CDR3: TGCGCCAGCAGCCCGGGGGGGAACACTGAAGCTTTCTTT.

The chain uses TRBV12-3 or TRBV12-4 and TRBJ2-7; no definite D call. Trimming pared 6 bases from V and 5 bases from J, leaving 11 bases between. The CDR3 spans 12 residues. The chain's CDR3 is CASSSSPHEQYF. In DNA form, the CDR3 reads TGTGCCAGCAGCTCAAGTCCCCACGAGCAGTACTTC.

In this sample, this clone turned up once. V usage is TRBV30 and J usage is TRBJ1-1; 8 bases line up with TRBD1. Germline V gene lookup returns CDR1 GTSNPN and CDR2 SVGIG (reference sequence). The CDR3 extends over 13 amino acids. Germline trimming cut 7 bases from V and 6 bases from J; bases unmatched to any gene: 10. CDR3 residues: CASKQGGGSEAFF. As DNA, the CDR3 is TGTGCCTCGAAACAGGGGGGAGGTTCTGAAGCTTTCTTT.

This chain connects TRBV3-1 (or the pseudogene TRBV3-2) to TRBJ2-5; a possible D gene is TRBD1 (5 bases). Deletions cut 3 bases from V and 5 bases from J, with 16 bases between. Per the germline V gene, CDR1 is LGHDT and CDR2 is YNNKEL (reference sequence). This CDR3 is 15 amino acids long. Here the CDR3 DNA reads TGTGCCAGCAGCCATCGGCAGGGTAGAAGGGAGACCCAGTACTTC. Translating it yields CASSHRQGRRETQYF.

This rearrangement joins TRBV3-1 (or the pseudogene TRBV3-2) to TRBJ2-5; unclear D gene. There are 13 residues in the CDR3. V gave up 1 base and J gave up 1 base, with 4 bases separating them. Germline CDR1 LGHDT, CDR2 YNNKEL (reference sequence). The CDR3 sequence is CASSQASQETQYF. The CDR3 DNA is TGTGCCAGCAGCCAAGCCAGCCAAGAGACCCAGTACTTC.

This clone was recorded a few times. This chain uses TRBV9 with TRBJ1-1; D is unclear. This CDR3 spans 14 amino acids. The germline V and J ends were trimmed by 1 base and 6 bases, with 13 bases remaining between them. Germline CDR1 SGDLS, CDR2 YYNGEE. CDR3 in DNA: TGTGCCAGCAGCGTATCGGGCAGAGGCGCTGAAGCTTTCTTT. Its translation: CASSVSGRGAEAFF.

Note on this clone: Germline is not matched at one junction end, which may reflect a read error. V usage is TRBV7-8 and J usage is TRBJ1-1; 7 bases agree with TRBD1. CDR3 length equals 15 residues. Germline CDR1 SGHVS, CDR2 FQNEAQ. The CDR3 DNA sequence: TGTGCCAGCAGCCGGGACAGCTCAGGGATCACTAAAGCTTTCTTT. Encoded protein: CASSRDSSGITKAFF.

The chain couples TRBV4-1 to TRBJ1-2, with D perhaps TRBD1 (6 bases). The CDR3 is 14 amino acids. The germline V gene has CDR1 MGHRA and CDR2 YSYEKL. Trimming took 0 bases from V and 4 from J, leaving 9 bases between them. CDR3 sequence (DNA): TGCGCCAGCAGCCAAGAAACAGGGACCTATGGCTACACCTTC. Translation gives CASSQETGTYGYTF.

This clone was found a few times. The CDR3 bases are TGTGCCAGCAGCCAGACAGGGGGGTATGGCTACACCTTC. Translated: CASSQTGGYGYTF. The chain joins TRBV7-3 to TRBJ1-2; TRBD1 matches 9 bases. Germline CDR1 and CDR2: SGHTA and FQGTGA. CDR3 length equals 13 residues. Trimming cost V 5 bases and J 5 bases; bases outside gene matches: 3.

The chain is built from TRBV9 and TRBJ2-2; D remains ambiguous. CDR1 and CDR2 from the germline V gene are SGDLS and YYNGEE. The CDR3 covers 14 residues. V gave up 0 bases and J gave up 3 bases, with 6 bases separating them. CDR3 nucleotides: TGTGCCAGCAGCGTAGGCTCGGACACCGGGGAGCTGTTTTTT. This codes for CASSVGSDTGELFF.

This chain links TRBV5-4 with TRBJ2-3, with TRBD1 identical over 7 bases. The CDR3 sequence is 16 residues long. Per germline, CDR1 SGHNT and CDR2 YYREEE (reference sequence). J lost 0 bases, V lost 5 bases, and 9 bases had no gene match. For the CDR3, the DNA is TGTGCCAGCAGACGACAGGGAAGAACTAGCACAGATACGCAGTATTTT. It specifies CASRRQGRTSTDTQYF. The full variable domain, its missing parts supplied by reference TRBV5-4 and TRBJ2-3, is ETGVTQSPTHLIKTRGQQVTLRCSSQSGHNTVSWYQQALGQGPQFIFQYYREEENGRGNFPPRFSGLQFPNYSSELNVNALELDDSALYLCASRRQGRTSTDTQYFGPGTRLTVL.

This clone was observed a few times. This chain uses TRBV6-2 or TRBV6-3 with TRBJ1-5, with a tentative D call TRBD1 (5 bases). Germline loops: CDR1 MNHEY, CDR2 SVGEGT. Trimming took off 5 bases at V and 2 bases at J, with 31 bases between the two ends. The CDR3 is 21 amino acids. The CDR3 spells CASSHRQLTRDSIAGNQPQHF. DNA of the CDR3: TGTGCCAGCAGTCATAGACAGCTGACACGGGATTCTATAGCCGGCAATCAGCCCCAGCATTTT.

This clone was observed a single time. This chain uses TRBV2 with TRBJ1-4; D is ambiguous. The germline V gene encodes CDR1 SNHLY and CDR2 FYNNEI. Trimming took off 6 bases at V and 4 bases at J, with 12 bases between the two ends. The CDR3 has 14 residues. The CDR3 protein is CASRPVSGNEKLFF. CDR3 nucleotides: TGTGCCAGCAGGCCGGTTTCGGGTAATGAAAAACTGTTTTTT.

This clone was recorded once. Sequence at one end of the junction differs from germline and may be a read error. The sample has other DNA sequences that encode this CDR3 too. The genes are TRBV4-3 and TRBJ2-5; TRBD2 might be the D (5 bases). In germline, CDR1 is LGHNA, CDR2 YSLEER. This CDR3 region has 14 residues. For the CDR3, the DNA is TGCGCCAGCAGCCAAGATACGGGGAAAGAGACCCAATACTTC. The encoded protein is CASSQDTGKETQYF.